This paragraph covers one T cell receptor beta chain sequence. The antigen is not known. The record originates from a study of cytomegalovirus exposure and HLA in healthy donors. The CDR3 loop spans 14 amino acids. V shed 0 bases and J shed 3 bases, with 7 bases lying between them. The germline CDR1 and CDR2 sequences are SGHTA and FQGTGA. TCRdb's table, derived via immunoSEQ multiplex PCR, lists solely in-frame clones and lacks some. The table records 250,000 to 350,000 clones, roughly 87% of them present only once. Study outcomes and limitations: Reports credit the classifier with highly specific, highly sensitive diagnosis of cytomegalovirus status. TCR beta chains numbering some 160 were designated cytomegalovirus-associated.

The sample consisted of PBMCs. The TCR originated in a woman aged 25 to 45 in good health and CMV-seropositive. The genes are TRBV7-3 and TRBJ2-3, with a weak D call TRBD1 (5 bases). CDR3 sequence: CASSLTQGTDTQYF. The CDR3 coding sequence is TGTGCCAGCAGCTTAACCCAGGGAACAGATACGCAGTATTTT.